The clone carrying this TCR beta chain was picked up a small number of times. Antigen unknown. This sample was included in a study of CD8 T cells in ankylosing spondylitis. This CDR3 is 13 amino acids long. Germline-derived CDR1 and CDR2 are SGHTA and FQGNSA. V dropped 3 bases and J dropped 9 bases, with 12 bases sitting between them. Study results and limitations: For ankylosing spondylitis blood, a TCR beta motif of several highly homologous variants appeared characteristic.

Each CDR3 protein gets one entry after TCRdb re-called the 5' RACE reads with MiXCR. This table holds about 210,000 distinct CDR3 sequences, approximately 7.4% found once. This receptor was taken from a male donor with ankylosing spondylitis. This rearrangement joins TRBV7-2 to TRBJ2-1; D not certain. The source material was blood, either unsorted or a sorted T cell fraction (not recorded which). In DNA, the CDR3 is TGTGCCAGCAGCTTGCCCGAGGATGGTGAGCAGTTCTTC. This gives the protein CASSLPEDGEQFF.